This T cell receptor beta chain was profiled in a study of identical twins. V shed 5 bases and J 4 bases; nucleotides not matched to a gene: 11. Germline assignment: CDR1 KGHSH and CDR2 LQKENI. The CDR3 has 16 amino acids. This clonotype was counted only a few times. Through template switching, a universal primer site was introduced, and the cDNA contained unique molecular identifiers. Using its own MiXCR run on the 5' RACE reads, TCRdb lists one record per CDR3 protein. The sample holds over 600,000 distinct CDR3 sequences; around 20% are singletons and the top ten take around 4.4%. The same data also went into a second study, on T cells expressing NK-cell markers.

The V and J genes are TRBV18 and TRBJ1-3; 7 bases agree with TRBD1. Sequencing used PBMCs. The TCR sequence derives from a woman younger than 30 in good health. CDR3 nucleotide sequence: TGTGCCAGCTCAAACCATATAAGGGACAGCGGAAACACCATATATTTT. Encoded protein: CASSNHIRDSGNTIYF. Full variable domain (outside the CDR3, taken from reference TRBV18 and TRBJ1-3): NAGVMQNPRHLVRRRGQEARLRCSPMKGHSHVYWYRQLPEEGLKFMVYLQKENIIDESGMPKERFSAEFPKEGPSILRIQQVVRGDSAAYFCASSNHIRDSGNTIYFGEGSWLTVV.